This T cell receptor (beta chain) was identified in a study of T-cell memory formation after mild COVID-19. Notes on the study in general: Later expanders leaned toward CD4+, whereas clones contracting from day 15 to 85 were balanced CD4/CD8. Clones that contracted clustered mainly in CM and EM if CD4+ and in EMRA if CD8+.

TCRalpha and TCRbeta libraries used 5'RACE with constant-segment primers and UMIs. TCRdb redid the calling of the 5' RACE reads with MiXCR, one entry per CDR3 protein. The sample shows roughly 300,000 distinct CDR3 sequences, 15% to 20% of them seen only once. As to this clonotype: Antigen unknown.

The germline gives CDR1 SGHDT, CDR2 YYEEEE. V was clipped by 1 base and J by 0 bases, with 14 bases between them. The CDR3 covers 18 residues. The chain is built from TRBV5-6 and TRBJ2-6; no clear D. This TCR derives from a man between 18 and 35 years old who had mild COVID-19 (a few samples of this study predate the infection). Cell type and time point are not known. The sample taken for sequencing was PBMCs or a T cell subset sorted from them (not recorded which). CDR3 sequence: CASSLYLPGSSGANVLTF. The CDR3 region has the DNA TGTGCCAGCAGCTTGTATTTGCCAGGTAGCTCTGGGGCCAACGTCCTGACTTTC. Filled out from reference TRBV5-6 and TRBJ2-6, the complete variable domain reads DAGVTQSPTHLIKTRGQQVTLRCSPKSGHDTVSWYQQALGQGPQFIFQYYEEEERQRGNFPDRFSGHQFPNYSSELNVNALLLGDSALYLCASSLYLPGSSGANVLTFGAGSRLTVL.